Each of the 15 T cell receptor beta chains below was sequenced from the same sample in a study of T-cell memory formation after mild COVID-19. TCRdb used MiXCR to reprocess the 5' RACE reads, holding one entry per CDR3 protein. Of fewer than 450,000 distinct CDR3 sequences listed, 20% to 25% are singletons. Input material: PBMCs or a T cell subset sorted from them (not recorded which). All receptors derive from an adult woman who had mild COVID-19 (a few samples of this study predate the infection). Cell type and time point are not known.

The genes are TRBV7-6 and TRBJ2-3, with D possibly TRBD2 on 6 matching bases. The V gene's germline CDR1 is SGHVS and CDR2 FNYEAQ. Trimming removed 3 bases from V and 7 bases from J, with 11 bases in between. This CDR3 has 13 amino acids. CDR3 amino acids: CASSLGDSNTQYF. As DNA, the CDR3 is TGTGCCAGCAGCTTGGGGGACTCTAATACGCAGTATTTT.

This clonotype was observed a handful of times. V usage is TRBV9 and J usage is TRBJ2-2; 7 bases agree with TRBD2. This CDR3 has 13 amino acids. Germline CDR1 reads SGDLS; CDR2 reads YYNGEE. The junction had 7 bases not matched to a gene; V was cut back by 7 bases and J by 7 bases. The CDR3 sequence: CASGRAFGGELFF. For the CDR3, the DNA is TGTGCCAGCGGGAGGGCCTTTGGCGGGGAGCTGTTTTTT.

This clonotype was seen a handful of times. The chain links TRBV7-2 to TRBJ1-1, with D hard to call. This CDR3 region has 14 residues. Trimming pared 5 bases from V and 5 bases from J, leaving 15 bases between. Germline CDR1 and CDR2: SGHTA and FQGNSA. The CDR3 spells CASSPSASETEAFF. The CDR3 nucleotides are TGTGCCAGCAGCCCCAGTGCCTCCGAGACTGAAGCTTTCTTT.

The chain joins TRBV21-1 to TRBJ1-1. TRBV21-1 counts as a pseudogene. This CDR3 is 16 amino acids long. CDR3 protein: CASSKRGRQLNTEAFF. CDR3 nucleotides: TGTGCCAGCAGCAAAAGAGGGAGACAACTGAACACTGAAGCTTTCTTT.

J is TRBJ2-1 and V is TRBV5-6; D possibly corresponds to TRBD1 (6 bases). This CDR3 has 15 amino acids. V gave up 7 bases and J gave up 6 bases, with 20 bases separating them. From germline, CDR1 is SGHDT and CDR2 YYEEEE. The CDR3 coding sequence is TGTGCCAGCGACTTGTTAGGACAGAAAAGCAATGAGCAGTTCTTC. It codes for CASDLLGQKSNEQFF. Complete variable domain (other parts from reference TRBV5-6 and TRBJ2-1): DAGVTQSPTHLIKTRGQQVTLRCSPKSGHDTVSWYQQALGQGPQFIFQYYEEEERQRGNFPDRFSGHQFPNYSSELNVNALLLGDSALYLCASDLLGQKSNEQFFGPGTRLTVL.

The chain couples TRBV6-5 to TRBJ1-2, with D perhaps matching TRBD1 (5 bases). V was pared by 0 bases and J by 4 bases, with 12 bases between. Per germline, CDR1 MNHEY and CDR2 SVGAGI. The CDR3 totals 15 residues. DNA of the CDR3: TGTGCCAGCAGTTACTCGAACCAGGGCGCCTATGGCTACACCTTC. It translates to CASSYSNQGAYGYTF.

The chain recombines TRBV5-1 with TRBJ2-7; TRBD2 agrees at 10 bases. CDR1 is SGHRS, CDR2 YFSETQ, per germline. This CDR3 has 16 amino acids. Trimming cost V 4 bases and J 0 bases; bases outside gene matches: 7. DNA for the CDR3: TGCGCCAGCAGCCCGAGACTAGCGGGTTCCTCCTACGAGCAGTACTTC. Amino acid sequence: CASSPRLAGSSYEQYF.

The chain employs TRBV7-3 and TRBJ2-1, with a weak D call TRBD2 (6 bases). Germline CDR1 and CDR2: SGHTA and FQGTGA. The V end was cut by 5 bases, the J end by 5 bases, with 13 bases between. The CDR3 is 14 residues long. The CDR3 reads CASSGGGLNNEQFF. The CDR3 DNA reads as TGTGCCAGCAGCGGAGGAGGGCTAAACAATGAGCAGTTCTTC.

This clonotype appeared a few times. This chain joins TRBV14 and TRBJ2-7, with 11 bases lining up with TRBD2. In germline, CDR1 is SGHDN, CDR2 FVKESK. J gave up 3 bases and V 4 bases, and 5 bases lay outside the gene matches. There are 15 residues in the CDR3. Here the CDR3 reads CASSRGLADVYEQYF. CDR3 in DNA: TGTGCCAGCAGCCGGGGACTAGCGGACGTCTACGAGCAGTACTTC.

V usage is TRBV20-1 and J usage is TRBJ2-1, with D possibly being TRBD2 (6 bases). Per germline, CDR1 DFQATT and CDR2 SNEGSKA (reference sequence). Trimming pared 4 bases from V and 6 bases from J, leaving 16 bases between. The CDR3 sequence is 14 residues long. CDR3 loop: CSATGGKVGNEQFF. The CDR3 DNA is TGCAGTGCTACCGGAGGGAAAGTGGGCAATGAGCAGTTCTTC.

The sample holds one count of this clonotype. V gene TRBV3-1 combines with J gene TRBJ1-4; D unclear. V lost 3 bases to trimming and J lost 4 bases, with 9 bases between them. The CDR3 sequence is 14 residues long. The V gene's germline CDR1 is LGHDT and CDR2 YNNKEL (reference sequence). The CDR3 DNA reads as TGTGCCAGCAGCCAGGGGAGGAGTAATGAAAAACTGTTTTTT. Translation gives CASSQGRSNEKLFF.

The chain is built from TRBV12-3 or TRBV12-4 and TRBJ2-2; a weak D match, TRBD2 (5 bases). V was trimmed by 3 bases and J by 4 bases, leaving 15 bases between them. The CDR3 loop spans 16 amino acids. CDR3 protein: CASSFVWLAGTGELFF. The CDR3 DNA sequence: TGTGCCAGCAGTTTTGTTTGGCTAGCTGGCACCGGGGAGCTGTTTTTT.

The chain has TRBV3-1 and TRBJ2-7, with 7 bases that match TRBD2. CDR3 length: 14 residues. The ends lost 5 bases at V and 2 bases at J; junction bases unmatched: 6. Germline V gene data show CDR1 as LGHDT and CDR2 as YNNKEL (reference sequence). CDR3 coding DNA: TGTGCCAGCAGCTCCCGGACTAGGCCCTACGAGCAGTACTTC. Its protein product is CASSSRTRPYEQYF.

This clonotype came up a few times. The chain is built from TRBV9 and TRBJ2-2; unclear D gene. The germline CDR1 and CDR2 sequences are SGDLS and YYNGEE. This CDR3 contains 13 residues. V lost 8 bases, J lost 0 bases, and 8 bases lay in between. The CDR3 here is CASGVANTGELFF. DNA of the CDR3: TGTGCCAGTGGGGTTGCGAACACCGGGGAGCTGTTTTTT. The variable domain in full, with the rest retrieved from reference TRBV9 and TRBJ2-2, is DSGVTQTPKHLITATGQRVTLRCSPRSGDLSVYWYQQSLDQGLQFLIQYYNGEERAKGNILERFSAQQFPDLHSELNLSSLELGDSALYFCASGVANTGELFFGEGSRLTVL.

This clonotype came up many times. The V and J genes are TRBV12-3 or TRBV12-4 and TRBJ1-3; TRBD1 agrees at 8 bases. This CDR3 has 16 residues. Trimming cost V 6 bases and J 0 bases; bases outside gene matches: 7. The CDR3 DNA reads TGTGCCAGCAGAAGCACAGGGGGAGGCTCTGGAAACACCATATATTTT. Protein product: CASRSTGGGSGNTIYF.